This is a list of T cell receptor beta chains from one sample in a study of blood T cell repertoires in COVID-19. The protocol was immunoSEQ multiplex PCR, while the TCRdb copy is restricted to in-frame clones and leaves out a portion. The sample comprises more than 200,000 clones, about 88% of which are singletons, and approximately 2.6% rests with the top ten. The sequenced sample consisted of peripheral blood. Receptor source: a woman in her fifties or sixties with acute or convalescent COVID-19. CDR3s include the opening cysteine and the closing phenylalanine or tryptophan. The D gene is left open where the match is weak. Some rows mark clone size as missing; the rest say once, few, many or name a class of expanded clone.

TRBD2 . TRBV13 CASSPYPLAGVSDEQYF
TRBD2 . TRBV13 CASSLFPGGTTDTQYF
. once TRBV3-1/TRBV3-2 CASSPTSVTEAFF
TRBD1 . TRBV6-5 CASSRDRNSPLHF
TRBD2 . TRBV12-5 CASGEPLGLAGGGGTGELFF
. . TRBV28 CASSPGGGGNQPQHF
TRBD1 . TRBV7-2 CASSPHPGQGYEQYF
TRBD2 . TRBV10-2 CASSERPSGVYEQYF
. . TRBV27 CASRKSGVGDEQFF
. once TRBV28 CASRTGISGNTIYF
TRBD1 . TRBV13 CASSYTGGQYQETQYF
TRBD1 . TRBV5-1 CASSLRDRVQETQYF
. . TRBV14 CASGPRGGATGNTIYF
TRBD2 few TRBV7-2 CASSLRLAATDTQYF
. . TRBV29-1 CSAKSSYEQYF
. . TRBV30 CAWSVQALYEQYF